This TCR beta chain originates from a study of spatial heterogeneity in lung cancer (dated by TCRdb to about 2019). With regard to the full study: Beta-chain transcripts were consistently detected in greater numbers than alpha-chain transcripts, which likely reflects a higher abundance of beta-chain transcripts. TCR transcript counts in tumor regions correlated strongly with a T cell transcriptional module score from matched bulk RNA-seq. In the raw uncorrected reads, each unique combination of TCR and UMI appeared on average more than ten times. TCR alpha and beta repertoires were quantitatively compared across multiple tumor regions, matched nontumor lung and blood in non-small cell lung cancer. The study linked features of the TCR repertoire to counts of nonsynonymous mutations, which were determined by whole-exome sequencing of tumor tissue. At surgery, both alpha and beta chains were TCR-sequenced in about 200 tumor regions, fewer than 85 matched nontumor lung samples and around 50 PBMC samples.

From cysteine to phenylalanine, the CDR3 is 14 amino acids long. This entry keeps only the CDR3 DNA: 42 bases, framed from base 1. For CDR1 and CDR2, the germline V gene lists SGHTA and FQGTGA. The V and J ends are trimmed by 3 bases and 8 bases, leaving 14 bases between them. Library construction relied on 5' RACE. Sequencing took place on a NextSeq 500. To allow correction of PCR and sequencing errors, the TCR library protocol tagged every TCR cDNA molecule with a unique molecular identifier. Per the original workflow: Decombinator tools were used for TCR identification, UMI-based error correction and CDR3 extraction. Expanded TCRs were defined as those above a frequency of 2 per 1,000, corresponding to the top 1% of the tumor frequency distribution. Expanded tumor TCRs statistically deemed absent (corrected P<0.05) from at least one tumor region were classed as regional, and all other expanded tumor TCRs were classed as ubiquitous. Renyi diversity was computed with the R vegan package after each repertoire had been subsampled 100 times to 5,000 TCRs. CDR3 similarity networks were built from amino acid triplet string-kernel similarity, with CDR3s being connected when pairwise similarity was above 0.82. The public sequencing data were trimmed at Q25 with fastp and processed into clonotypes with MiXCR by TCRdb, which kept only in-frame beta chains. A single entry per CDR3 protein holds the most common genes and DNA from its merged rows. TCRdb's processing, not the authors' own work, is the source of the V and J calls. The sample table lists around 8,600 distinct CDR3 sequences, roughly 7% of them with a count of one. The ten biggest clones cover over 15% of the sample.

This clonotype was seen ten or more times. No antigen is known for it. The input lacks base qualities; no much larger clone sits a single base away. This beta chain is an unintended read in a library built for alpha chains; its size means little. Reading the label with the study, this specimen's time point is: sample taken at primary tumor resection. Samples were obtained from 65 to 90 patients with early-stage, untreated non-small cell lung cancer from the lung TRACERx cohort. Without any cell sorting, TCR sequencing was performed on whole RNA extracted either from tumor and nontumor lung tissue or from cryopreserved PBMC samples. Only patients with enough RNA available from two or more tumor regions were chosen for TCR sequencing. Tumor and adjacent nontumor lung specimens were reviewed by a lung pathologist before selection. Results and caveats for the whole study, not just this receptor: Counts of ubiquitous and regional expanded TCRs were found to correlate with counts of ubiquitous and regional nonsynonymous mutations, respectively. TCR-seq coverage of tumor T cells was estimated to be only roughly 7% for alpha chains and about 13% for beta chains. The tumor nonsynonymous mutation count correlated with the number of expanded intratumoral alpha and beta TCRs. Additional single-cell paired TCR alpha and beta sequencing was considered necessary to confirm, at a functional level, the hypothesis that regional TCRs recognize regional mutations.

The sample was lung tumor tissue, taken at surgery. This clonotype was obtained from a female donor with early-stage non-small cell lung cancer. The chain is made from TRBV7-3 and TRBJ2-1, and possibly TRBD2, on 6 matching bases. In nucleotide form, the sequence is TGTGCCAGCAGCTTTAGCGGCGGAAGGGATGAGCAGTTCTTC. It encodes CASSFSGGRDEQFF.